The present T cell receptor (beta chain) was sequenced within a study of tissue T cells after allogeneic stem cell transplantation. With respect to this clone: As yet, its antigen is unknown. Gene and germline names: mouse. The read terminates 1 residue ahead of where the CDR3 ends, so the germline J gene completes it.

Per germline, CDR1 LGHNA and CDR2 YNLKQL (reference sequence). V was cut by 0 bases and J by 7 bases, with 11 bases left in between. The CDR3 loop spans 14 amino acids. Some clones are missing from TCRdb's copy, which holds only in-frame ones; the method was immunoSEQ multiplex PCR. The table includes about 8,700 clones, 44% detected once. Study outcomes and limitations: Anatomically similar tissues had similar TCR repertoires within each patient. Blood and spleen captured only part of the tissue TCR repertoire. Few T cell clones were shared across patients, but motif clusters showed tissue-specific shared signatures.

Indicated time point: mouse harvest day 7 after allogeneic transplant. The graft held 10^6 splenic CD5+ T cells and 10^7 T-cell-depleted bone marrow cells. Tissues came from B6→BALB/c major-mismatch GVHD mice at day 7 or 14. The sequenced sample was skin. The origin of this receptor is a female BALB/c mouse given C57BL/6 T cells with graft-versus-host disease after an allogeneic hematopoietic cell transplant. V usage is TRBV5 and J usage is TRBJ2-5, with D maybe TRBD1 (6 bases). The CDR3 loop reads CASSQDRGRNTQYF. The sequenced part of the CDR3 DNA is TGTGCCAGCAGCCAAGACAGGGGAAGAAACACCCAGTAC.